One sample yielded the 23 T cell receptor beta chains listed below, sequenced in a study of cytomegalovirus exposure and HLA in healthy donors. The PCR was carried out with 60 Vbeta primers and 13 Jbeta primers. Produced via immunoSEQ multiplex PCR; TCRdb's table is partial and in-frame only. The sample records 90,000 to 130,000 clones, more than 60% being singletons. The sequencing input was PBMCs. Every receptor here comes from a man aged 25 to 40 in good health and CMV-seropositive.

The chain uses TRBV19 and TRBJ1-3; 7 positions match TRBD1. Germline assignment: CDR1 LNHDA and CDR2 SQIVND (reference sequence). The CDR3 consists of 14 residues. The J segment lost 4 bases and the V segment lost 4 bases, leaving 4 bases of the junction unmatched. The DNA for the CDR3 is TGTGCCAGTAGTACAACAGGGGCCGGAAACACCATATATTTT. Its protein is CASSTTGAGNTIYF. Together with reference TRBV19 and TRBJ1-3, the CDR3 gives the full variable domain: DGGITQSPKYLFRKEGQNVTLSCEQNLNHDAMYWYRQDPGQGLRLIYYSQIVNDFQKGDIAEGYSVSREKKESFPLTVTSAQKNPTAFYLCASSTTGAGNTIYFGEGSWLTVV.

V and J are TRBV30 and TRBJ2-7; 7 positions match TRBD2. In germline, CDR1 is GTSNPN, CDR2 SVGIG (reference sequence). V dropped 8 bases and J dropped 3; count of bases not matched to a gene: 4. The CDR3 runs 11 residues. CDR3 region: CAGGGNYEQYF. The CDR3 nucleotides read TGTGCCGGGGGGGGGAACTACGAGCAGTACTTC. The variable domain in full, completed from reference TRBV30 and TRBJ2-7, reads SQTIHQWPATLVQPVGSPLSLECTVEGTSNPNLYWYRQAAGRGLQLLFYSVGIGQISSEVPQNLSASRPQDRQFILSSKKLLLSDSGFYLCAGGGNYEQYFGPGTRLTVT.

The rearrangement uses TRBV10-3 and TRBJ1-1; weak D call: TRBD1 (6 bases). Germline assignment: CDR1 ENHRY and CDR2 SYGVKD. The CDR3 covers 14 residues. With 6 bases removed from V and 1 base from J, the gap between germline ends came to 12 bases. This CDR3 is CAISQGTSNTEAFF. The CDR3, as DNA: TGTGCCATCAGCCAGGGGACATCGAACACTGAAGCTTTCTTT.

This clone came up once. The chain recombines TRBV7-8 with TRBJ1-2, with TRBD1 identical over 8 bases. CDR3 length: 14 amino acids. The germline V gene encodes CDR1 SGHVS and CDR2 FQNEAQ. V lost 1 base and J lost 2; bases outside the gene matches: 0. The CDR3 bases are TGTGCCAGCAGCTTAGGGACAGGGAACTATGGCTACACCTTC. This codes for CASSLGTGNYGYTF. The full variable domain, its missing parts supplied by reference TRBV7-8 and TRBJ1-2, is GAGVSQSPRYKVAKRGQDVALRCDPISGHVSLFWYQQALGQGPEFLTYFQNEAQLDKSGLPSDRFFAERPEGSVSTLKIQRTQQEDSAVYLCASSLGTGNYGYTFGSGTRLTVV.

The rearrangement uses TRBV5-1 and TRBJ1-3; D may be TRBD1 (6 bases). Trimming shortened V by 2 bases and J by 0 bases, and 12 bases separated the two germline ends. The CDR3 loop spans 16 amino acids. Germline V gene sequence: CDR1 SGHRS, CDR2 YFSETQ. The CDR3 loop is CASSFLGQTSGNTIYF. CDR3 bases: TGCGCCAGCAGCTTTTTGGGACAAACCTCTGGAAACACCATATATTTT.

CDR3 DNA sequence: TGTGCCAGCAGCGGGAGCGGGGGCCCCGGGGAGCTGTTTTTT. It encodes CASSGSGGPGELFF. J is TRBJ2-2 and V is TRBV9; 8 bases are shared with TRBD2. Trimming at V came to 3 bases and at J to 6 bases, leaving 4 bases not matched to a gene. Germline CDR1 reads SGDLS; CDR2 reads YYNGEE. This CDR3 has 14 amino acids.

This chain connects TRBV25-1 to TRBJ2-4; 10 positions match TRBD1. Germline V gene sequence: CDR1 MGHDK, CDR2 SYGVNS. This CDR3 contains 16 residues. The junction had 6 bases not matched to a gene; V was cut back by 4 bases and J by 3 bases. CDR3 bases: TGTGCCAGCAGTGGACGACAGGGGGCAGTCAAAAACATTCAGTACTTC. Protein sequence: CASSGRQGAVKNIQYF.

The chain recombines TRBV5-1 with TRBJ2-1; D possibly corresponds to TRBD2 (5 bases). CDR3 length equals 14 residues. Per the germline V gene, CDR1 is SGHRS and CDR2 is YFSETQ. Trimming cost V 5 bases and J 2 bases, with 11 bases left between them. CDR3 sequence (DNA): TGCGCCAGCAGGTCGGACTCTGCCTACAATGAGCAGTTCTTC. It yields the protein CASRSDSAYNEQFF.

J is TRBJ2-2 and V is TRBV5-1; D may be TRBD2 (6 bases). V shed 7 bases and J shed 1 base, with 14 bases lying between them. The CDR3 has 15 amino acids. Germline assignment: CDR1 SGHRS and CDR2 YFSETQ. The CDR3 sequence is CASGLRGMNTGELFF. The CDR3 nucleotides read TGCGCCAGCGGACTGCGGGGTATGAACACCGGGGAGCTGTTTTTT.

This chain links TRBV19 with TRBJ1-1; possible D gene TRBD1, 5 bases. This CDR3 has 16 amino acids. V lost 4 bases, J lost 6 bases, and 21 bases lay in between. Germline V lookup: CDR1 LNHDA, CDR2 SQIVND (reference sequence). CDR3 protein: CASSTALRLAGAEAFF. In DNA, the CDR3 is TGTGCCAGTAGTACCGCCCTGAGACTAGCGGGGGCTGAAGCTTTCTTT.

Concerning this clone itself: At one boundary the junction diverges from the germline segment, which might be a read error. Other DNA variants within this sample encode the same CDR3. The gene calls are TRBV7-9 and TRBJ2-7; no clear D. Germline V gene lookup returns CDR1 SEHNR and CDR2 FQNEAQ (reference sequence). The CDR3 loop spans 13 amino acids. The CDR3 bases are TGTGCAAGCAGCCCCCGAGAAAACTACGAGCAGTACTTC. It encodes CASSPRENYEQYF.

The genes are TRBV6-6 and TRBJ2-3, with a weak D call TRBD2 (7 bases). With 2 bases removed from V and 4 bases from J, the gap between germline ends came to 10 bases. The CDR3 loop spans 14 amino acids. Per the germline V gene, CDR1 is MNHNY and CDR2 is SVGAGI (reference sequence). CDR3 sequence reads: CASSYGGASDTQYF. DNA for the CDR3: TGTGCCAGCAGTTACGGGGGGGCATCAGATACGCAGTATTTT.

The CDR3 loop is CASSQEPVGTSHTGELFF. Written as DNA, the CDR3 is TGCGCCAGCAGCCAAGAACCGGTTGGGACATCACACACCGGGGAGCTGTTTTTT. This chain uses TRBV4-3 with TRBJ2-2, with D possibly matching TRBD1 (6 bases). The germline CDR1 and CDR2 sequences are LGHNA and YSLEER. Trimming took off 0 bases at V and 3 bases at J, with 17 bases between the two ends. This CDR3 spans 18 amino acids.

This rearrangement joins TRBV7-9 to TRBJ2-7; the D gene is possibly TRBD1 (5 bases). The CDR3 is made up of 13 amino acids. V was pared by 3 bases and J by 3 bases, with 9 bases between. The V gene's germline CDR1 is SEHNR and CDR2 FQNEAQ (reference sequence). CDR3: CASSFRQGYEQYF. CDR3 DNA: TGTGCCAGCAGCTTTCGCCAGGGCTACGAGCAGTACTTC.

This chain uses TRBV12-5 with TRBJ2-7; D is perhaps TRBD2 (6 bases). The length of the CDR3 is 14 residues. Per the germline V gene, CDR1 is LGHNT and CDR2 is FRNRAP. Trimming left V 2 bases short and J 4 bases short, with 12 bases between. The CDR3 region has the DNA TGTGCTAGTGGTTTGAAAGGGAGGCTATACGAGCAGTACTTC. Its translation is CASGLKGRLYEQYF.

J is TRBJ1-5 and V is TRBV19, with 9 bases identical to TRBD1. Losses at the gene ends were 9 bases for V and 4 bases for J; bases not matched to a gene: 13. The germline CDR1 and CDR2 sequences are LNHDA and SQIVND (reference sequence). CDR3 length equals 16 residues. Here the CDR3 DNA reads TGTGCCAGCTTCCAGGGGACAGGGTTTGTGAATCAGCCCCAGCATTTT. It codes for CASFQGTGFVNQPQHF.

The table lists this clone with a few counts. The V and J genes are TRBV6-1 and TRBJ1-1; a possible D gene is TRBD1 (6 bases). V was shortened by 6 bases and J by 6 bases, with 14 bases between the two germline ends. The CDR3 spans 13 residues. Germline CDR1 and CDR2: MNHNS and SASEGT. CDR3 in DNA: TGTGCCAGCAGCCCTACAGGGAGGGCTGAAGCTTTCTTT. As protein: CASSPTGRAEAFF.

Concerning this clone: Additional DNA sequences in this sample encode the identical CDR3. J is TRBJ1-1 and V is TRBV18; TRBD1 is a possible D gene (5 bases). The CDR3 runs to 16 residues. CDR1 is KGHSH, CDR2 LQKENI, per germline. Trimming stripped 3 bases from V and 3 bases from J, with 17 bases between. CDR3 residues: CASSPPAGGGHTEAFF. The CDR3, as DNA: TGTGCCAGCTCACCCCCGGCTGGGGGGGGTCACACTGAAGCTTTCTTT.

The chain couples TRBV11-2 to TRBJ2-3, with 8 bases aligning to TRBD2. Trimming removed 5 bases from V and 5 bases from J; junction bases left unmatched: 9. Germline V gene lookup returns CDR1 SGHAT and CDR2 FQNNGV. This CDR3 has 15 residues. CDR3 bases: TGTGCCAGCAGCCCTCAAGCGGGGGCGTTAGATACGCAGTATTTT. It is translated as CASSPQAGALDTQYF.

In its sample, this clone was seen a few times. The V gene is TRBV19, the J gene TRBJ2-7, with 8 bases matching TRBD1. CDR1 and CDR2 from the germline V gene are LNHDA and SQIVND (reference sequence). This CDR3 comprises 14 residues. With 3 bases clipped from V and 2 bases from J, the junction kept 3 bases outside the gene matches. The CDR3 nucleotides read TGTGCCAGTAGTATCGACAGGGGAGCCTACGAGCAGTACTTC. It codes for CASSIDRGAYEQYF. The full variable domain, in which reference TRBV19 and TRBJ2-7 provide the parts outside the CDR3, is DGGITQSPKYLFRKEGQNVTLSCEQNLNHDAMYWYRQDPGQGLRLIYYSQIVNDFQKGDIAEGYSVSREKKESFPLTVTSAQKNPTAFYLCASSIDRGAYEQYFGPGTRLTVT.

In its sample, this clone was seen a few times. The CDR3 loop is CASSLNGQPSGNTIYF. CDR3 coding DNA: TGTGCCAGCAGTTTAAACGGACAGCCCTCTGGAAACACCATATATTTT. This chain connects TRBV27 to TRBJ1-3, with a possible D match to TRBD1 (6 bases). CDR1 MNHEY and CDR2 SMNVEV come from the germline V gene (reference sequence). The CDR3 extends over 16 amino acids. The V gene lost 2 bases and the J gene lost 0 bases, with 11 bases spanning the gap.

V gene TRBV19 combines with J gene TRBJ1-1, with 8 bases identical to TRBD1. The V and J ends lost 7 bases and 4 bases, in that order; junction bases with no gene match: 17. CDR3 length: 17 amino acids. Per germline, CDR1 LNHDA and CDR2 SQIVND (reference sequence). The CDR3 DNA follows: TGTGCCAGTACCCAATCTGGACAGGGCGAAGGTGGCACTGAAGCTTTCTTT. Translating gives CASTQSGQGEGGTEAFF.

This chain joins TRBV4-3 and TRBJ2-1; 8 bases are shared with TRBD2. From germline, CDR1 is LGHNA and CDR2 YSLEER. V was clipped by 0 bases and J by 3 bases; unmatched bases: 7. CDR3 length equals 17 residues. In DNA, the CDR3 is TGCGCCAGCAGCCAAGATCAGATCGGGGGGGGCTACAATGAGCAGTTCTTC. Translating gives CASSQDQIGGGYNEQFF.